Each of the 18 T cell receptor beta chains below was sequenced from the same sample in a study of a mutant IDH1 vaccine in newly diagnosed glioma. Time point reported: baseline, week 1 (first vaccination visit). Indicated treatment: pre-vaccination baseline after standard-of-care therapy. Here immunoSEQ multiplex PCR was the method, and the copy in TCRdb shows in-frame clones only, minus some. The sample records 20,000 to 25,000 clones, about 85% being singletons. The input for sequencing was PBMCs, taken from a glioma patient treated with radiotherapy, temozolomide or both. These receptors originate from a man aged 40-55 years with glioma.

This clone has a single count. This chain links TRBV4-1 with TRBJ2-7; weak D call: TRBD1 (7 bases). Germline lookup yields CDR1 MGHRA and CDR2 YSYEKL. Trimming left V 3 bases short and J 5 bases short, with 17 bases between. This CDR3 region has 15 residues. The DNA for the CDR3 is TGCGCCAGCAGCCATCTTCCAGGGGGGAGGAACGAGCAGTACTTC. Encoded protein: CASSHLPGGRNEQYF.

The gene calls are TRBV4-3 and TRBJ2-3, with D possibly matching TRBD1 (6 bases). Per the germline V gene, CDR1 is LGHNA and CDR2 is YSLEER. Trimming removed 4 bases from V and 0 bases from J, with 17 bases in between. The CDR3 totals 17 residues. DNA for the CDR3: TGCGCCAGCAGCCGGTACGCAGGGGTGTCTAGCACAGATACGCAGTATTTT. This codes for CASSRYAGVSSTDTQYF.

The chain uses TRBV5-1 and TRBJ1-4; D may be TRBD1 (5 bases). The germline CDR1 and CDR2 sequences are SGHRS and YFSETQ. V was trimmed by 0 bases and J by 8 bases, leaving 20 bases between them. The CDR3 totals 17 residues. In DNA, the CDR3 is TGCGCCAGCAGCTTGGGCACCGGGACTCTAGAGGGGGAAAAACTGTTTTTT. As protein: CASSLGTGTLEGEKLFF.

CDR3 in DNA: TGTGCCAGCCTCCGGGGGGTCACTGAAGCTTTCTTT. Residues: CASLRGVTEAFF. The chain is built from TRBV6-1 and TRBJ1-1, with D perhaps TRBD1 (5 bases). CDR3 length equals 12 residues. Trimming left V 8 bases short and J 4 bases short, with 11 bases between. CDR1 is MNHNS, CDR2 SASEGT, per germline.

This chain uses TRBV2 with TRBJ2-7; the match to TRBD2 covers 10 bases. Unmatched junction bases numbered 8, after V lost 6 bases and J lost 3 bases. Germline V gene sequence: CDR1 SNHLY, CDR2 FYNNEI. This CDR3 spans 15 amino acids. As DNA, the CDR3 is TGTGCCAGCAGAGCAGGACTAGCGGATTACTACGAGCAGTACGTC. Translated: CASRAGLADYYEQYV.

This chain uses TRBV18 with TRBJ1-5; perhaps TRBD1 as D (6 bases). The V gene lost 2 bases and the J gene lost 2 bases, with 10 bases spanning the gap. Germline CDR1 and CDR2: KGHSH and LQKENI. The CDR3 totals 15 residues. The CDR3 protein is CASSPEGGGNQPQHF. CDR3 nucleotide sequence: TGTGCCAGCTCACCAGAGGGGGGAGGCAATCAGCCCCAGCATTTT.

V and J are TRBV7-9 and TRBJ1-5, with a possible D match to TRBD1 (5 bases). Looked up from germline, CDR1 is SEHNR and CDR2 is FQNEAQ (reference sequence). Trimming removed 6 bases from V and 4 bases from J, with 10 bases in between. This CDR3 has 13 residues. The CDR3 nucleotides are TGTGCCAGCAGTACAGGAGGAAATCAGCCCCAGCATTTT. Protein product: CASSTGGNQPQHF.

The chain links TRBV7-9 to TRBJ2-2; D call uncertain. The ends were cut back, 5 bases at V and 4 bases at J, with 5 bases in the middle. In germline, CDR1 is SEHNR, CDR2 FQNEAQ (reference sequence). CDR3 size: 12 residues. CDR3: CASSTFTGELFF. Here the CDR3 DNA reads TGTGCCAGCAGCACCTTCACCGGGGAGCTGTTTTTT.

This rearrangement joins TRBV2 to TRBJ2-5; unclear D gene. Germline V gene sequence: CDR1 SNHLY, CDR2 FYNNEI. V lost 8 bases to trimming and J lost 5 bases, with 24 bases between them. CDR3 length: 16 amino acids. The CDR3 region has the DNA TGTGCCAGCCAAGACCTCGGAGCCGGGCTTCTGGAGACCCAGTACTTC. Translated: CASQDLGAGLLETQYF.

This clone was observed once. The chain uses TRBV5-1 and TRBJ1-2; D gene uncertain. Trimming took 4 bases from V and 4 from J, leaving 8 bases between them. The CDR3 loop spans 12 amino acids. Germline lookup yields CDR1 SGHRS and CDR2 YFSETQ. In nucleotides, the CDR3 is TGCGCCAGCAGCAGAGATAGCTATGGCTACACCTTC. This encodes CASSRDSYGYTF. Full variable domain (rest looked up from reference TRBV5-1 and TRBJ1-2): KAGVTQTPRYLIKTRGQQVTLSCSPISGHRSVSWYQQTPGQGLQFLFEYFSETQRNKGNFPGRFSGRQFSNSRSEMNVSTLELGDSALYLCASSRDSYGYTFGSGTRLTVV.

The V call is TRBV10-1, the J call TRBJ1-1; D not resolved. The CDR3 spans 13 residues. CDR1 WNHNN and CDR2 SYGVQD come from the germline V gene (reference sequence). Trimming stripped 10 bases from V and 4 bases from J, with 16 bases between. CDR3 coding DNA: TGCGCCACCCTATCACGGGAGGGCACTGAAGCTTTCTTT. Translated: CATLSREGTEAFF.

The rearrangement links TRBV2 to TRBJ2-2; 7 nucleotides align to TRBD2. There are 15 residues in the CDR3. V trimming: 5 bases; J trimming: 3 bases; junction bases outside the gene matches: 6. Germline V gives CDR1 SNHLY, CDR2 FYNNEI. The CDR3 nucleotides are TGTGCCAGCAGTTACGGGGGGAGCGACACCGGGGAGCTGTTTTTT. Translation: CASSYGGSDTGELFF.

The chain joins TRBV5-8 to TRBJ2-7; unclear D gene. The germline gives CDR1 SGHTS, CDR2 YDEGEE. Between the trimmed V and J ends, which lost 7 bases and 3 bases, there was a span of 14 bases. The CDR3 contains 13 residues. CDR3 coding DNA: TGTGCCAGCTCCTTGGACGGTTTCTACGAGCAGTACTTC. Its translation is CASSLDGFYEQYF.

V and J are TRBV10-3 and TRBJ2-7; D not certain. The CDR3 totals 13 residues. Trimming took off 3 bases at V and 0 bases at J, with 6 bases between the two ends. Germline CDR1 reads ENHRY; CDR2 reads SYGVKD. CDR3 sequence: CAISDMTSYEQYF. The CDR3 region has the DNA TGTGCCATCAGTGACATGACCTCCTACGAGCAGTACTTC.

The chain links TRBV2 to TRBJ1-1; D gene unclear. V shed 5 bases and J shed 6 bases, with 13 bases lying between them. Germline-derived CDR1 and CDR2 are SNHLY and FYNNEI. The CDR3 covers 13 residues. CDR3 sequence: CASSLLIGAEAFF. In DNA, the CDR3 is TGTGCCAGCAGTCTCTTAATCGGGGCTGAAGCTTTCTTT.

CDR3 amino acids: CAISGLAGGSSYEQYF. CDR3 sequence (DNA): TGTGCCATCTCCGGACTAGCGGGAGGGAGCTCCTACGAGCAGTACTTC. V is TRBV10-3 and J is TRBJ2-7, with 15 bases identical to TRBD2. The CDR3 contains 16 residues. Germline V CDR1 and CDR2: ENHRY, SYGVKD. J lost 0 bases, V lost 8 bases, and 5 bases had no gene match.

This clone was seen a few times. The chain has TRBV28 and TRBJ1-5; 7 positions agree with TRBD1. This CDR3 has 15 residues. Trimming cost V 5 bases and J 4 bases; bases outside gene matches: 8. Germline-derived CDR1 and CDR2 are MDHEN and SYDVKM. The DNA for the CDR3 is TGTGCCAGCAGTAACACCGGGACAGCTAATCAGCCCCAGCATTTT. As protein: CASSNTGTANQPQHF.

The chain joins TRBV2 to TRBJ2-7, with a possible D match to TRBD1 (7 bases). The CDR3 is 14 residues long. Per the germline V gene, CDR1 is SNHLY and CDR2 is FYNNEI. V was clipped by 7 bases and J by 7 bases, with 20 bases between them. The DNA for the CDR3 is TGTGCCAGCATGGTAGGGCAGGGGGACTGGGAGCAGTACTTC. This gives the protein CASMVGQGDWEQYF.